What follows describes a single T cell receptor beta chain. This record comes from a study of blood T cell repertoires in COVID-19. The table came from immunoSEQ multiplex PCR; TCRdb's copy has only in-frame clones and leaves some out. The sample lists some 100,000 clones, 88% seen once, with approximately 8.7% in the top ten. This CDR3 region has 14 residues. V was clipped by 0 bases and J by 5 bases, with 10 bases between them. Germline values: CDR1 MNHEY, CDR2 SMNVEV (reference sequence). The TCR comes from a woman in her sixties or seventies with acute or convalescent COVID-19. The V gene is TRBV27, the J gene TRBJ1-1; a possible D gene is TRBD1 (5 bases). Sequencing used peripheral blood. The CDR3 region has the DNA TGTGCCAGCAGTTTATCGTCAGGGCTGACTGAAGCTTTCTTT. Its translation is CASSLSSGLTEAFF.